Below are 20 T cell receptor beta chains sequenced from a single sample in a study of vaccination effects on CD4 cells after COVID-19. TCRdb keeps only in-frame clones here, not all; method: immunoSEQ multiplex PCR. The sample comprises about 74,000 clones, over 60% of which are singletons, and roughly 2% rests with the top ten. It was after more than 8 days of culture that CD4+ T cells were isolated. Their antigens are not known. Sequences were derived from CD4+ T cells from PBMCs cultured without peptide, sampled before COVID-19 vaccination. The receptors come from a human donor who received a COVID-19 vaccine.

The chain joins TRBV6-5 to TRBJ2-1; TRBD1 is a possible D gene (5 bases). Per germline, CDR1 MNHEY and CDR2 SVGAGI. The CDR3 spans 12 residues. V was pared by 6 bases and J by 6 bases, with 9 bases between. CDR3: CASRSTGNEQFF. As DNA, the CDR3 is TGTGCCAGCAGGTCAACAGGCAATGAGCAGTTCTTC.

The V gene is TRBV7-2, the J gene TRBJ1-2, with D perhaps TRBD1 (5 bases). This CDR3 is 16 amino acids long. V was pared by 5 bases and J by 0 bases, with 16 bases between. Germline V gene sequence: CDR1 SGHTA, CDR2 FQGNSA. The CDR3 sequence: CASSQAPRGANYGYTF. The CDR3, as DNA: TGTGCCAGCAGCCAAGCCCCGAGGGGAGCTAACTATGGCTACACCTTC.

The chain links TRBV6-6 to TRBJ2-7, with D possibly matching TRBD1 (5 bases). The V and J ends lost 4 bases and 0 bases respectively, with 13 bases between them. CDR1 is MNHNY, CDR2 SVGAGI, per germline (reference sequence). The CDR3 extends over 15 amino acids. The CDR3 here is CASSWGQGSSYEQYV. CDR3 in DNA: TGTGCCAGCAGTTGGGGCCAGGGCAGCTCCTACGAGCAGTACGTC.

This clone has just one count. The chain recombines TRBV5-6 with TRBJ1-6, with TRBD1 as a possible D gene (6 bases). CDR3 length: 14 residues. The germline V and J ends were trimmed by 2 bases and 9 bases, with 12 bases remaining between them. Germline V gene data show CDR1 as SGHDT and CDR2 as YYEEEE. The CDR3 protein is CASSFRDTGSPLHF. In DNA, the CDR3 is TGTGCCAGCAGCTTCCGGGACACCGGTTCACCCCTCCACTTT.

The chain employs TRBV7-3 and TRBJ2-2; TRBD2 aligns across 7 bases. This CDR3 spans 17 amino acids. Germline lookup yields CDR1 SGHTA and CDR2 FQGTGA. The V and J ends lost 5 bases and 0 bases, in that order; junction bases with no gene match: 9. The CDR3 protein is CASSLSTSAANTGELFF. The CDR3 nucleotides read TGTGCCAGCAGCCTTTCCACTAGCGCGGCGAACACCGGGGAGCTGTTTTTT. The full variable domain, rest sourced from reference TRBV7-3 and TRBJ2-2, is GAGVSQTPSNKVTEKGKYVELRCDPISGHTALYWYRQSLGQGPEFLIYFQGTGAADDSGLPNDRFFAVRPEGSVSTLKIQRTERGDSAVYLCASSLSTSAANTGELFFGEGSRLTVL.

CDR3: CAGQGGPNNEQFF. The CDR3 DNA reads as TGTGCCGGCCAGGGAGGTCCAAACAATGAGCAGTTCTTC. The rearrangement joins TRBV2 to TRBJ2-1; maybe TRBD2 (6 bases). The CDR3 consists of 13 residues. Germline CDR1 reads SNHLY; CDR2 reads FYNNEI. V was pared by 11 bases and J by 5 bases, with 16 bases between.

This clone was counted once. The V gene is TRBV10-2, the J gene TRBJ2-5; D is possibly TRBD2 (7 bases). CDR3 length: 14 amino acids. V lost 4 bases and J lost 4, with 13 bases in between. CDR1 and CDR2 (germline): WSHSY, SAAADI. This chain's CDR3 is CASSGGGSRETQYF. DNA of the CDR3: TGCGCCAGCAGTGGCGGGGGCTCTCGAGAGACCCAGTACTTC.

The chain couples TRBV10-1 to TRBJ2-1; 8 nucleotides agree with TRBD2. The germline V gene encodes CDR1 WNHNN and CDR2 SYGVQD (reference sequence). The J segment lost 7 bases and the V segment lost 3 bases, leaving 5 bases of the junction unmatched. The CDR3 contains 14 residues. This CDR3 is CASSDGQRGNEQFF. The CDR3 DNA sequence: TGCGCCAGCAGTGATGGGCAGCGGGGGAATGAGCAGTTCTTC.

In nucleotides, the CDR3 is TGTGCCAGCAGCATCTGTGGTCTAGGGCTAGCGAAACACTACGAGCAGTACGTC. It codes for CASSICGLGLAKHYEQYV. The chain couples TRBV12-1 to TRBJ2-7; the D call TRBD2 from the table was never checked on the DNA. TRBV12-1 is assigned pseudogene status. The CDR3 totals 18 residues.

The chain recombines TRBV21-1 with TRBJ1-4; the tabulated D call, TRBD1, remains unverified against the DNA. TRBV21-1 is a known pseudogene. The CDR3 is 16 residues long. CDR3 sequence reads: CASSKAMGQANEKLFF. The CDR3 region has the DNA TGTGCCAGCAGCAAAGCTATGGGACAGGCTAATGAAAAACTGTTTTTT.

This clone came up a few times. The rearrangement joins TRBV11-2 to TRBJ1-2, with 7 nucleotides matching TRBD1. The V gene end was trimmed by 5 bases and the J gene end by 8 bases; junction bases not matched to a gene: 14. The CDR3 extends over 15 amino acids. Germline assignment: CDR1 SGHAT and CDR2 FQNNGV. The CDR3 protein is CASSPDRALGGGYTF. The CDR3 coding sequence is TGTGCCAGCAGCCCCGACAGGGCCTTAGGGGGAGGCTACACCTTC.

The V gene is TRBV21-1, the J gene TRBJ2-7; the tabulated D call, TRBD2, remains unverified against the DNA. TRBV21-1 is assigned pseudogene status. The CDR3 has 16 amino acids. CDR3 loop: CASSKVKRGGTYEQYV. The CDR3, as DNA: TGTGCCAGCAGCAAAGTGAAGCGGGGGGGAACCTACGAGCAGTACGTC.

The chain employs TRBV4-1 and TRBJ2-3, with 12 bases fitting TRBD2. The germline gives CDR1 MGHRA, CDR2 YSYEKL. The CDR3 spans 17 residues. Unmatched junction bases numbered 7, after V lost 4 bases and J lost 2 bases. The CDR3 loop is CASSLSSGGVDTDTQYF. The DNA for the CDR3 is TGCGCCAGCAGCCTATCTAGCGGGGGGGTGGACACAGATACGCAGTATTTT.

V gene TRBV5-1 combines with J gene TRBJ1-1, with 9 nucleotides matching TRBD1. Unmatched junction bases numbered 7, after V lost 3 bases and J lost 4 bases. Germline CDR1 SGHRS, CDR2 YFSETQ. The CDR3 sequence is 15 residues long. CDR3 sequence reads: CASSWGTGSGTEAFF. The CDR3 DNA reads TGCGCCAGCAGCTGGGGGACAGGGTCTGGCACTGAAGCTTTCTTT.

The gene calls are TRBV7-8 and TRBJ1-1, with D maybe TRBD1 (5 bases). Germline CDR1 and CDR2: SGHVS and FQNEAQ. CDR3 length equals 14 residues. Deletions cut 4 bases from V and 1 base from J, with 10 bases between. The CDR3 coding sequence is TGTGCCAGCAGCTCGCAAAGGGGGAACACTGAAGCTTTCTTT. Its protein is CASSSQRGNTEAFF.

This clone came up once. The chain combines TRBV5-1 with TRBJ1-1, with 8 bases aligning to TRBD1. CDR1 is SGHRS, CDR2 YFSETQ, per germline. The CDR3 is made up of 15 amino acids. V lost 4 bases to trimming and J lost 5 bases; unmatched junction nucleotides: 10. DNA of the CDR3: TGCGCCAGCAGCATACCGACAGGGGAGAGAACTGAAGCTTTCTTT. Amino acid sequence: CASSIPTGERTEAFF.

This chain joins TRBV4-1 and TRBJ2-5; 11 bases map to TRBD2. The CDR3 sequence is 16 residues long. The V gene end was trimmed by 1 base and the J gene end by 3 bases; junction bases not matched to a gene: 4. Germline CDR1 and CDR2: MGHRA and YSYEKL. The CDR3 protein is CASSQGILAGEETQYF. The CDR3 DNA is TGCGCCAGCAGCCAAGGGATACTAGCGGGGGAAGAGACCCAGTACTTC.

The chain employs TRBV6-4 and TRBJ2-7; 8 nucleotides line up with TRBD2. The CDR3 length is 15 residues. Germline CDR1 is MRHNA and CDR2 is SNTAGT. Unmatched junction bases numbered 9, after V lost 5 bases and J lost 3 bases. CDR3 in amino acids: CASSKPGLEYYEQYV. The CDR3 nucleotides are TGTGCCAGCAGTAAACCGGGACTAGAATACTACGAGCAGTACGTC.

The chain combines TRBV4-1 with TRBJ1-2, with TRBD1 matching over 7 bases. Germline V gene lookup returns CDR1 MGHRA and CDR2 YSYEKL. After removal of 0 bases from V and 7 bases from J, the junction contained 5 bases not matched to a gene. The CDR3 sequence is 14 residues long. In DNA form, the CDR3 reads TGCGCCAGCAGCCAAGATTTGACAGGGCGTGGCTACACCTTC. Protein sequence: CASSQDLTGRGYTF.

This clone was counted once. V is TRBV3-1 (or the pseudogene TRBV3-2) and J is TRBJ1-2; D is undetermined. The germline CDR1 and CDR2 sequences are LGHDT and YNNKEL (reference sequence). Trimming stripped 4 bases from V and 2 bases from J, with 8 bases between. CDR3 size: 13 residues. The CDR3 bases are TGTGCCAGCAGCCTTACAGAAAACTATGGCTACACCTTC. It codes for CASSLTENYGYTF.